The entry below describes one TCR beta chain. Libraries were prepared by immunoSEQ multiplex PCR; TCRdb keeps only in-frame clonotypes and omits some of them. The sample carries over 14,000 clones, 84% recorded once. After removal of 5 bases from V and 8 bases from J, the junction contained 8 bases not matched to a gene. This CDR3 has 14 residues. The germline V gene has CDR1 SGHTA and CDR2 FQGNSA. This sample is drawn from a study of follicular helper T cells after annual influenza vaccination. The sample's time point: 2014-2015 season, pre-vaccination. The rearrangement joins TRBV7-2 to TRBJ2-1; 8 bases are a match to TRBD1. This receptor was identified in an adult who received the influenza vaccine. The sequencing used CXCR5- memory CD4+ T cells sorted from blood, collected on the day of influenza vaccination. The CDR3, as DNA: TGTGCCAGCAGCCCACGGACAGGGTGGGATGAGCAGTTCTTC. Protein: CASSPRTGWDEQFF.